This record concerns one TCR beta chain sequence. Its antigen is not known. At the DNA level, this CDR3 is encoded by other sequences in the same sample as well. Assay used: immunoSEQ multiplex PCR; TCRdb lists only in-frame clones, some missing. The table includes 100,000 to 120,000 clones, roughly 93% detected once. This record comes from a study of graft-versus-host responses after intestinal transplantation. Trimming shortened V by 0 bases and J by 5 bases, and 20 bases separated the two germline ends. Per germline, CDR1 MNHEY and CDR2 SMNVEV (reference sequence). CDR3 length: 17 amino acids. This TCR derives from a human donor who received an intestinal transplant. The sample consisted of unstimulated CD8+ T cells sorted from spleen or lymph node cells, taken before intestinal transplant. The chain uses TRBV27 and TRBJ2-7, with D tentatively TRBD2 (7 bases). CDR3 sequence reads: CASSLSGGREYRDEQYF. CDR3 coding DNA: TGTGCCAGCAGTTTATCGGGGGGGCGGGAGTATAGGGACGAGCAGTACTTC.